The source of this T cell receptor beta chain is a study of blood T cells in healthy people across ages. The study's findings and limits: With donor CMV status unknown, expanded clonotype changes were possibly confounded.

Donor samples were obtained from healthy Caucasian individuals from Russia, aged roughly 6 to 90. Every sample had a minimum of 6 million PBMCs isolated. As to this clonotype: Its antigen is still unknown.

The J segment lost 3 bases and the V segment lost 1 base, leaving 6 bases of the junction unmatched. The CDR3 loop spans 16 amino acids. The authors ran a second PCR of roughly 7 to 11 cycles using a sample-barcoded 5' primer and a J-beta primer mix. In TCRdb, the 5' RACE reads were re-called with MiXCR into one record per CDR3 protein. Of 550,000 to 600,000 distinct CDR3 sequences listed, roughly 28% are singletons. The sequenced sample was blood. The genes are TRBV12-3 or TRBV12-4 and TRBJ2-3; 8 positions agree with TRBD2. This TCR was sampled from a woman aged 70-85 years in good health. CDR3 sequence (DNA): TGTGCCAGCAGTTTAGAGGCTAGCGGGTTGACAGATACGCAGTATTTT. It codes for CASSLEASGLTDTQYF.